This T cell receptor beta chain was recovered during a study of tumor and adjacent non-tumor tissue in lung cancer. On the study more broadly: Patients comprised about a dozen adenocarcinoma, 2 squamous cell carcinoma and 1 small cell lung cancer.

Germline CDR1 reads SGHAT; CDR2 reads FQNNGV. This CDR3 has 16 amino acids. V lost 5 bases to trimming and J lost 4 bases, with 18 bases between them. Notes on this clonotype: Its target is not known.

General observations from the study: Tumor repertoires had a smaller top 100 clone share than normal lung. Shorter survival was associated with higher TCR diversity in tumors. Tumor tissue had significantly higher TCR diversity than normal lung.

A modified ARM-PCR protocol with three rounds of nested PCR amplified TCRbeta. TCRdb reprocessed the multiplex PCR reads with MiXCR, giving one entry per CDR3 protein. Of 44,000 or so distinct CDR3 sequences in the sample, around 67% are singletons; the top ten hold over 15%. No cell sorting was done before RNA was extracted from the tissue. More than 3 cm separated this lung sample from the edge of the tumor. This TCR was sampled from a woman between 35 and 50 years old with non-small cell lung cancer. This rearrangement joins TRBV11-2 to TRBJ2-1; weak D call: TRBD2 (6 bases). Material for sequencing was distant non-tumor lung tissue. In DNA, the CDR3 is TGTGCCAGCAGCAAGACACTAGCTGTAGTATACAATGAGCAGTTCTTC. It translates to CASSKTLAVVYNEQFF.